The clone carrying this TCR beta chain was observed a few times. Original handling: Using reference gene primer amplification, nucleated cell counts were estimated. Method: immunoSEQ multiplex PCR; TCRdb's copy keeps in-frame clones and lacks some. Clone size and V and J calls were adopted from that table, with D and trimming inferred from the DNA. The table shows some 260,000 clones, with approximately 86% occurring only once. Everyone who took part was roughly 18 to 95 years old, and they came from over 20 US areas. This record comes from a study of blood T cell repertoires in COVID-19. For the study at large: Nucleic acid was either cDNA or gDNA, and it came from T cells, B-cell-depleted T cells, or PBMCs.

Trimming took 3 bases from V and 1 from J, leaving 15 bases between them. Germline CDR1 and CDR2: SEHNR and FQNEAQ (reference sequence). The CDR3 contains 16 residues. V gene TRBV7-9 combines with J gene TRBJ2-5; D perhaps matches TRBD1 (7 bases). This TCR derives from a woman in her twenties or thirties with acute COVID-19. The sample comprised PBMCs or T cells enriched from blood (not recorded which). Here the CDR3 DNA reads TGTGCCAGCAGCTTTGGAGGGGGCAGGAGCCAAGAGACCCAGTACTTC. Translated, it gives CASSFGGGRSQETQYF.